The 26 T cell receptor beta chains below come from one sample, sequenced in a study of T cells in Graves' hyperthyroidism and ophthalmopathy. Amplification of TCR beta CDR3 regions used RNA as the template. First-round RT-PCR targeting the TCR CDR3 was performed with the HTBI primer set. TCRdb itself ran the multiplex PCR reads through MiXCR, one entry per CDR3 protein. Of fewer than 500,000 distinct CDR3 sequences detected, about 15% appear once; the ten largest clones hold roughly 13%. Sequencing used blood. The receptors here all came from a man younger than 35 with Graves' ophthalmopathy.

There are a few counts of this clonotype. V usage is TRBV5-1 and J usage is TRBJ2-7; a possible D gene is TRBD2 (5 bases). The germline gives CDR1 SGHRS, CDR2 YFSETQ. The ends were cut back, 4 bases at V and 3 bases at J, with 20 bases in the middle. The CDR3 length is 16 residues. CDR3 nucleotide sequence: TGCGCCAGCAGCCCCAACTTGAGGGAGACCCACTACGAGCAGTACTTC. It codes for CASSPNLRETHYEQYF.

The chain recombines TRBV27 with TRBJ2-1; 13 bases match TRBD2. Unmatched junction bases numbered 10, after V lost 7 bases and J lost 13 bases. From germline, CDR1 is MNHEY and CDR2 SMNVEV (reference sequence). The CDR3 is 14 amino acids. The CDR3 DNA is TGTGCCAGCACCCCCGGGGGACTAGCGGGACCTCAGTTCTTC. Translated, it gives CASTPGGLAGPQFF.

This clonotype was recorded at least ten times. V gene TRBV18 combines with J gene TRBJ2-3; D call uncertain. This CDR3 has 13 residues. Germline CDR1 and CDR2: KGHSH and LQKENI. Between the trimmed V and J ends, which lost 2 bases and 4 bases, there was a span of 7 bases. CDR3 DNA: TGTGCCAGCTCACCATCAGAGGCAGATACGCAGTATTTT. Residues: CASSPSEADTQYF.

This clonotype was counted ten times or more. The V gene is TRBV24-1, the J gene TRBJ1-1, with a tentative D call TRBD1 (6 bases). V was cut by 4 bases and J by 10 bases, with 9 bases left in between. Looked up from germline, CDR1 is KGHDR and CDR2 is SFDVKD. This CDR3 region has 11 residues. CDR3 residues: CATSDSGVAFF. The DNA of the CDR3 is TGTGCCACCAGTGACTCAGGGGTAGCTTTCTTT.

This clonotype was detected many times. The chain is built from TRBV6-1 and TRBJ2-7, with D tentatively TRBD1 (5 bases). V lost 6 bases and J lost 2, with 20 bases in between. The CDR3 contains 16 residues. Germline assignment: CDR1 MNHNS and CDR2 SASEGT. The chain's CDR3 is CASRLASGLLPYEQYF. For the CDR3, the DNA is TGTGCCAGCAGATTAGCTTCAGGGCTCCTACCCTACGAGCAGTACTTC.

This clonotype has at least ten counts. The chain is built from TRBV13 and TRBJ2-5; the match to TRBD2 covers 8 bases. Germline V gene data show CDR1 as PRHDT and CDR2 as FYEKMQ (reference sequence). The CDR3 has 17 amino acids. J gave up 1 base and V 5 bases, and 12 bases lay outside the gene matches. The CDR3 nucleotides are TGTGCCAGCAGCCCAAAAGCCCAAGGACTAGCCCAAGAGACCCAGTACTTC. It specifies CASSPKAQGLAQETQYF. Based on the CDR3 plus reference TRBV13 and TRBJ2-5, the full variable domain is AAGVIQSPRHLIKEKRETATLKCYPIPRHDTVYWYQQGPGQDPQFLISFYEKMQSDKGSIPDRFSAQQFSDYHSELNMSSLELGDSALYFCASSPKAQGLAQETQYFGPGTRLLVL.

This clonotype was observed at least ten times. This chain joins TRBV7-8 and TRBJ2-7; 10 bases fit TRBD2. V was pared by 4 bases and J by 7 bases, with 10 bases of the junction left unmatched. In germline, CDR1 is SGHVS, CDR2 FQNEAQ. CDR3 length: 15 amino acids. In nucleotides, the CDR3 is TGTGCCAGCAGCTCTCTAGCGGGGGTCTACGAGGAGCAGTACTTC. Its translation is CASSSLAGVYEEQYF.

This clonotype was recorded many times. The chain combines TRBV7-9 with TRBJ1-2; D not certain. Germline CDR1 is SEHNR and CDR2 is FQNEAQ (reference sequence). V lost 3 bases, J lost 7 bases, and 9 bases lay in between. The CDR3 is 12 residues long. CDR3 DNA sequence: TGTGCCAGCAGCTTCGATTGGCGTGGCTACACCTTC. Translation gives CASSFDWRGYTF.

The chain combines TRBV20-1 with TRBJ2-1; perhaps TRBD2 as D (6 bases). CDR1 DFQATT and CDR2 SNEGSKA come from the germline V gene (reference sequence). Trimming took 0 bases from V and 0 from J, leaving 36 bases between them. CDR3 length equals 24 residues. The CDR3 protein is CSARDYRTSWYIREKEGSYNEQFF. DNA for the CDR3: TGCAGTGCTAGAGATTATCGGACCTCTTGGTACATTCGCGAGAAGGAGGGCTCCTACAATGAGCAGTTCTTC.

This clonotype was picked up many times. The chain links TRBV5-1 to TRBJ2-1; 12 bases fit TRBD2. Germline-derived CDR1 and CDR2 are SGHRS and YFSETQ. The CDR3 runs to 18 residues. The junction had 17 bases not matched to a gene; V was cut back by 5 bases and J by 8 bases. The CDR3, as DNA: TGCGCCAGCAGTCCCTTCTGGGAGACTAGCGGGAGAGTCCATGAGCAGTTCTTC. Translation gives CASSPFWETSGRVHEQFF.

This chain uses TRBV5-1 with TRBJ2-3, with D unresolved. The CDR3 spans 16 residues. CDR1 is SGHRS, CDR2 YFSETQ, per germline. V was trimmed by 1 base and J by 0 bases, leaving 12 bases between them. The CDR3 sequence: CASSLSPPGSTDTQYF. The CDR3 DNA follows: TGCGCCAGCAGCTTGTCCCCCCCCGGGAGCACAGATACGCAGTATTTT.

To note about this clonotype: This may be a read error, as it is one base from a much larger clone. This sequence joins TRBV5-1 and TRBJ1-6; tentative D call: TRBD1 (5 bases). V lost 2 bases to trimming and J lost 11 bases, with 11 bases between them. There are 13 residues in the CDR3. Germline V gene lookup returns CDR1 SGHRS and CDR2 YFSETQ. CDR3: CASSFTGGPPLHF. The CDR3 coding sequence is TGCGCCAGCAGCTTTACAGGCGGTCCACCCCTCCACTTT.

V usage is TRBV24-1 and J usage is TRBJ2-7, with 13 bases fitting TRBD2. Trimming cost V 6 bases and J 5 bases; bases outside gene matches: 3. There are 14 residues in the CDR3. Germline V gene lookup returns CDR1 KGHDR and CDR2 SFDVKD. CDR3 nucleotide sequence: TGTGCCACCAGTTGGACTAGCGGGAGCGACGAGCAGTACTTC. Translated, it gives CATSWTSGSDEQYF.

The chain uses TRBV4-1 and TRBJ1-5; D unclear. The CDR3 length is 15 residues. Trimming took 6 bases from V and 0 from J, leaving 12 bases between them. Germline CDR1 is MGHRA and CDR2 is YSYEKL. CDR3 region: CASSPWGDSNQPQHF. The CDR3 bases are TGCGCCAGCAGTCCGTGGGGAGATAGCAATCAGCCCCAGCATTTT.

The table lists this clonotype with many counts. The V gene is TRBV7-9, the J gene TRBJ1-1, with no clear D. This CDR3 has 13 residues. Between the trimmed V and J ends, which lost 8 bases and 6 bases, there was a span of 16 bases. The V gene's germline CDR1 is SEHNR and CDR2 FQNEAQ (reference sequence). CDR3 sequence reads: CASAKPPGPEAFF. CDR3 DNA: TGTGCCAGCGCAAAGCCCCCTGGTCCTGAAGCTTTCTTT.

This clonotype was seen a few times. The V and J genes are TRBV4-1 and TRBJ2-5; the D call may be TRBD1 or TRBD2 (5 bases each). The CDR3 loop spans 14 amino acids. The V gene lost 4 bases and the J gene lost 2 bases, with 11 bases spanning the gap. Per germline, CDR1 MGHRA and CDR2 YSYEKL. The chain's CDR3 is CASSRTGPQETQYF. CDR3 sequence (DNA): TGCGCCAGCAGCCGTACGGGACCGCAAGAGACCCAGTACTTC.

The V and J genes are TRBV4-1 and TRBJ2-5, with 7 positions matching TRBD2. The CDR3 runs to 14 residues. Trimming cost V 0 bases and J 4 bases; bases outside gene matches: 2. Germline V CDR1 and CDR2: MGHRA, YSYEKL. CDR3 protein: CASSQESGVETQYF. The CDR3 DNA reads TGCGCCAGCAGCCAAGAGAGCGGGGTAGAGACCCAGTACTTC.

This clonotype was detected only a few times. This chain joins TRBV7-2 and TRBJ1-6; 10 bases are shared with TRBD1. The germline CDR1 and CDR2 sequences are SGHTA and FQGNSA. CDR3 size: 16 residues. The ends lost 5 bases at V and 7 bases at J; junction bases unmatched: 8. In nucleotides, the CDR3 is TGTGCCAGCAGCCGGACAGGGGGGAAGAAAAATTCACCCCTCCACTTT. Its translation: CASSRTGGKKNSPLHF.

This clonotype has just a few counts. The chain carries TRBV10-1 and TRBJ2-5; D may be TRBD1 (6 bases). The V end was cut by 4 bases, the J end by 1 base, with 10 bases between. From germline, CDR1 is WNHNN and CDR2 SYGVQD (reference sequence). This CDR3 has 14 amino acids. DNA for the CDR3: TGCGCCAGCAGTGCAGGACAGCTCCAAGAGACCCAGTACTTC. This encodes CASSAGQLQETQYF.

Points on this clonotype: Since a much larger clone is just one base distant, this may be a read error. The chain has TRBV7-9 and TRBJ2-2; D ambiguous. This CDR3 comprises 13 residues. Between the trimmed V and J ends, which lost 4 bases and 6 bases, there was a span of 9 bases. The germline gives CDR1 SEHNR, CDR2 FQNEAQ (reference sequence). The CDR3 region is CASSSSRAGELFF. CDR3 nucleotide sequence: TGTGCCAGCAGCTCCTCAAGGGCCGGGGAGCTGTTTTTT.

This clonotype was counted at least ten times. CDR3 in amino acids: CAWSPTGRGNQPQHF. CDR3 nucleotides: TGTGCCTGGAGTCCTACAGGGCGAGGCAATCAGCCCCAGCATTTT. J is TRBJ1-5 and V is TRBV30, with D possibly TRBD1 on 6 matching bases. In germline, CDR1 is GTSNPN, CDR2 SVGIG (reference sequence). The CDR3 runs to 15 residues. V dropped 2 bases and J dropped 2 bases, with 13 bases sitting between them.

This sequence joins TRBV15 and TRBJ2-5; 8 bases agree with TRBD2. Germline V gene data show CDR1 as LNHNV and CDR2 as YYDKDF (reference sequence). V lost 5 bases to trimming and J lost 7 bases; unmatched junction nucleotides: 6. This CDR3 has 13 amino acids. CDR3 nucleotides: TGTGCCACCAGCTTAGCGGGAAGCCCGACCCAGTACTTC. This gives the protein CATSLAGSPTQYF.

V is TRBV7-2 and J is TRBJ2-5; weak D call: TRBD2 (5 bases). Deletions cut 2 bases from V and 5 bases from J, with 9 bases between. This CDR3 has 13 residues. The V gene's germline CDR1 is SGHTA and CDR2 FQGNSA. CDR3 nucleotides: TGTGCCAGCAGCTTACCCAGGAGGGAGACCCAGTACTTC. It encodes CASSLPRRETQYF.

This chain's CDR3 is CASSLGTVAAQETQYF. The DNA for the CDR3 is TGTGCCAGCAGCTTGGGGACCGTGGCAGCCCAAGAGACCCAGTACTTC. The rearrangement joins TRBV13 to TRBJ2-5; the D gene could be TRBD1 or TRBD2 (5 bases each). Trimming removed 3 bases from V and 1 base from J, with 15 bases in between. The length of the CDR3 is 16 residues. Germline CDR1 is PRHDT and CDR2 is FYEKMQ (reference sequence).

This clonotype was seen more than once but under ten times. The gene calls are TRBV15 and TRBJ1-1; 7 bases match TRBD1. Germline lookup yields CDR1 LNHNV and CDR2 YYDKDF (reference sequence). V lost 6 bases, J lost 10 bases, and 14 bases stayed unmatched. The CDR3 has 14 residues. The CDR3 loop reads CATRDDGTAKVAFF. The CDR3 nucleotides read TGTGCCACCAGGGACGACGGGACAGCTAAAGTAGCTTTCTTT.

This clonotype has only a few counts. The rearrangement links TRBV7-9 to TRBJ1-1; D not resolved. From germline, CDR1 is SEHNR and CDR2 FQNEAQ (reference sequence). Deletions cut 2 bases from V and 10 bases from J, with 14 bases between. The CDR3 covers 13 residues. The CDR3 bases are TGTGCCAGCAGCTTACCCGGGCCCGATGTAGCTTTCTTT. Its translation is CASSLPGPDVAFF. Full variable domain (remainder filled in from reference TRBV7-9 and TRBJ1-1): DTGVSQNPRHKITKRGQNVTFRCDPISEHNRLYWYRQTLGQGPEFLTYFQNEAQLEKSRLLSDRFSAERPKGSFSTLEIQRTEQGDSAMYLCASSLPGPDVAFFGQGTRLTVV.